This T cell receptor (beta chain) derives from a study of T cells in Graves' hyperthyroidism and ophthalmopathy. At least ten counts were recorded for this clonotype. The TCR beta CDR3 regions underwent amplification using RNA transcripts as the source. Primed by the HTBI set, a first-round RT-PCR was run on the TCR CDR3. TCRdb analysed the multiplex PCR reads with MiXCR anew, one entry per CDR3 protein. The sample includes roughly 170,000 distinct CDR3 sequences, about 17% of them seen just once. Uncontrolled infection, other autoimmune disease, pregnancy or lactation barred patients from enrollment. Material for sequencing was blood. This clonotype was obtained from a woman in her 50s with Graves' hyperthyroidism.

For the CDR3, the DNA is TGTGCCAGCAGTGGGGACAGGTCGGCGCTCAACACTGAAGCTTTCTTT. This encodes CASSGDRSALNTEAFF. The chain couples TRBV2 to TRBJ1-1, with 8 bases that match TRBD1. CDR1 is SNHLY and CDR2 is FYNNEI in the germline V gene. This CDR3 contains 16 residues. V was pared by 4 bases and J by 2 bases, with 9 bases of the junction left unmatched.